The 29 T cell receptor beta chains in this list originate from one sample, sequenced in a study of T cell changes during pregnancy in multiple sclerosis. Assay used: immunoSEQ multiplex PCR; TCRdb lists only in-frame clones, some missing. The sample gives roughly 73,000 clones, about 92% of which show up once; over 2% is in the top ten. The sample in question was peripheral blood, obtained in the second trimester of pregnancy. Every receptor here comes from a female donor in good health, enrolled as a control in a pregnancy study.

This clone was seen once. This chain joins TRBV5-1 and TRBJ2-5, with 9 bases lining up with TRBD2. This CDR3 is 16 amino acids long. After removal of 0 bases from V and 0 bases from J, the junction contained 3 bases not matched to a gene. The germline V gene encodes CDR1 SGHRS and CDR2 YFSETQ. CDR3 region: CASSLGAGGYQETQYF. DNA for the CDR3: TGCGCCAGCAGCTTGGGAGCGGGGGGATACCAAGAGACCCAGTACTTC.

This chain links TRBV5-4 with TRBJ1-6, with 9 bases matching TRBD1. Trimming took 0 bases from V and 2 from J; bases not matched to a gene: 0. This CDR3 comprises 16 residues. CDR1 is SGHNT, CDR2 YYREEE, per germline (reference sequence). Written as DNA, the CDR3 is TGTGCCAGCAGCTTGGGGGACAGGGCCTATAATTCACCCCTCCACTTT. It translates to CASSLGDRAYNSPLHF.

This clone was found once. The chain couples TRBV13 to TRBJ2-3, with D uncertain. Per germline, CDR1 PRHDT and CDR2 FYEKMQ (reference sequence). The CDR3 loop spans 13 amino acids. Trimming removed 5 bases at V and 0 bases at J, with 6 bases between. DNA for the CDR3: TGTGCCAGCAGCCCGTCTAGCACAGATACGCAGTATTTT. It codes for CASSPSSTDTQYF.

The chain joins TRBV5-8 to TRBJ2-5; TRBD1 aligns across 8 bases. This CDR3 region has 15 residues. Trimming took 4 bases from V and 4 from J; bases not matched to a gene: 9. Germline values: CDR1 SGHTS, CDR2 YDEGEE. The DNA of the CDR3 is TGTGCCAGCAGCGCCGGACAGGGCGTAGGAGAGACCCAGTACTTC. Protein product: CASSAGQGVGETQYF.

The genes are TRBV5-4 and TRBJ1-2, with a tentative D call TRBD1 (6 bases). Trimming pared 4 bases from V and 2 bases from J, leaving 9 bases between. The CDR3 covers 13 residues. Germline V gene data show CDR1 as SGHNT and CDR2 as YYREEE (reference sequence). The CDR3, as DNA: TGTGCCAGCAGCCCCGGACAGAACTATGGCTACACCTTC. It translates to CASSPGQNYGYTF.

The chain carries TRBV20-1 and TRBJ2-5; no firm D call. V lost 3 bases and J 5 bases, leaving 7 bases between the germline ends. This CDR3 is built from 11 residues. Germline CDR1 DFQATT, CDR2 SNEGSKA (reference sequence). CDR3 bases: TGCAGTGCTAGTCTTGCGGAGACCCAGTACTTC. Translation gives CSASLAETQYF.

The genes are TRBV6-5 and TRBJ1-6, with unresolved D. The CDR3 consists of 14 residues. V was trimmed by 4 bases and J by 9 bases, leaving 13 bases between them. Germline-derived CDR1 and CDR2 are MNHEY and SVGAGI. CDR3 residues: CASSSPNIASPLHF. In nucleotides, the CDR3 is TGTGCCAGCAGTTCCCCCAACATCGCTTCACCCCTCCACTTT.

The CDR3 bases are TGTGCCTGGTCTTTACAGGGAACTGGGAACGAGCAGTACTTC. Translated: CAWSLQGTGNEQYF. The chain recombines TRBV30 with TRBJ2-7; maybe TRBD1 (6 bases). The CDR3 contains 14 residues. Trimming took off 5 bases at V and 5 bases at J, with 19 bases between the two ends. Germline values: CDR1 GTSNPN, CDR2 SVGIG (reference sequence).

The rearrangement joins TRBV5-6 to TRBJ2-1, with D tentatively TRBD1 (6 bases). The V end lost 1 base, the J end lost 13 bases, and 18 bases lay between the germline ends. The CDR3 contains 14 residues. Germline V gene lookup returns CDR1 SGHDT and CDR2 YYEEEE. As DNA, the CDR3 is TGTGCCAGCAGCTTGAGCAGGGGCTACGACCCCCAGTTCTTC. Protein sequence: CASSLSRGYDPQFF.

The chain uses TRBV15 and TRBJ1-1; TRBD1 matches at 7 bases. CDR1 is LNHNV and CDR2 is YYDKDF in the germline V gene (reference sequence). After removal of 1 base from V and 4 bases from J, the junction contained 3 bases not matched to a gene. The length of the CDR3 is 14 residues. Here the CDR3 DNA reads TGTGCCACCAGCAGAGGACAGGGTATCACTGAAGCTTTCTTT. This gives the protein CATSRGQGITEAFF.

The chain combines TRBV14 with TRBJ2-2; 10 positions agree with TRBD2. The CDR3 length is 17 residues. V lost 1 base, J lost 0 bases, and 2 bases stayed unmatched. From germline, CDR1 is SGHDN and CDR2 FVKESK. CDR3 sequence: CASSQGTSGTNTGELFF. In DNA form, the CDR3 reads TGTGCCAGCAGCCAAGGGACTAGCGGCACGAACACCGGGGAGCTGTTTTTT.

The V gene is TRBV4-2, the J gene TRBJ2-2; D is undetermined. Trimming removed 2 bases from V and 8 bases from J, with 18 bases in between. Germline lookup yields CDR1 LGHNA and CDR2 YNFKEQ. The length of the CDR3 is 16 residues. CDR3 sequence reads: CASSQLLAGIDGELFF. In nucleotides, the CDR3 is TGTGCCAGCAGCCAATTATTAGCCGGTATCGATGGGGAGCTGTTTTTT.

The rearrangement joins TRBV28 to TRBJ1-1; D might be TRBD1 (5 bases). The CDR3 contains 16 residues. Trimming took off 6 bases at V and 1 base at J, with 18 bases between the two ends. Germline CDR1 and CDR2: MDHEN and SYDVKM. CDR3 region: CASSLPRQMGNTEAFF. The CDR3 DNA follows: TGTGCCAGCAGCCTCCCTCGACAGATGGGGAACACTGAAGCTTTCTTT.

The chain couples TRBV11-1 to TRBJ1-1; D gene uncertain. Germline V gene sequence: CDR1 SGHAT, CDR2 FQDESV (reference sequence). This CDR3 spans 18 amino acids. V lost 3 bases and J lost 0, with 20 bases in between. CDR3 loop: CASSLMPGEASMNTEAFF. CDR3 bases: TGTGCCAGCAGCTTGATGCCGGGTGAAGCTTCAATGAACACTGAAGCTTTCTTT. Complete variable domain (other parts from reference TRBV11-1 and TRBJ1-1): EAEVAQSPRYKITEKSQAVAFWCDPISGHATLYWYRQILGQGPELLVQFQDESVVDDSQLPKDRFSAERLKGVDSTLKIQPAELGDSAMYLCASSLMPGEASMNTEAFFGQGTRLTVV.

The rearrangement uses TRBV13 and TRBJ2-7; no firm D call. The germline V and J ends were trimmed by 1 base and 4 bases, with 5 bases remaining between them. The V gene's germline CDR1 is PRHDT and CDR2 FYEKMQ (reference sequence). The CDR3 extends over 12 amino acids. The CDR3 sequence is CASSLAEYEQYF. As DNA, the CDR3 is TGTGCCAGCAGCTTAGCGGAGTACGAGCAGTACTTC. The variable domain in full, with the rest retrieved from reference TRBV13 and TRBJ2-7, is AAGVIQSPRHLIKEKRETATLKCYPIPRHDTVYWYQQGPGQDPQFLISFYEKMQSDKGSIPDRFSAQQFSDYHSELNMSSLELGDSALYFCASSLAEYEQYFGPGTRLTVT.

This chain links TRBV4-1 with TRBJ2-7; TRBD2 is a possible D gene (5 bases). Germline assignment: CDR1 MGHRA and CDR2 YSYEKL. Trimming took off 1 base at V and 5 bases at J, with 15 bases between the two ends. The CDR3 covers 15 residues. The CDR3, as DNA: TGCGCCAGCAGCCAAGTGGGTCTAGCTCCAAACGAGCAGTACTTC. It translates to CASSQVGLAPNEQYF.

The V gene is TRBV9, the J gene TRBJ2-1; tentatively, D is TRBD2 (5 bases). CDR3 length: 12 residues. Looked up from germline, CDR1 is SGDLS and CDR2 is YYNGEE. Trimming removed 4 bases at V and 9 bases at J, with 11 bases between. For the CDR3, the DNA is TGTGCCAGCAGCCCGGACTGGGGTGAGCAGTTCTTC. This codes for CASSPDWGEQFF.

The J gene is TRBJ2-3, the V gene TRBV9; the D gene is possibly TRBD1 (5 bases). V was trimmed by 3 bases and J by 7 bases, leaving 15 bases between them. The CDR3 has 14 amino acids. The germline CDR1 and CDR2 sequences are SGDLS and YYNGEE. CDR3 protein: CASSAATGANTQYF. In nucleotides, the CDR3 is TGTGCCAGCAGCGCCGCTACAGGTGCCAATACGCAGTATTTT.

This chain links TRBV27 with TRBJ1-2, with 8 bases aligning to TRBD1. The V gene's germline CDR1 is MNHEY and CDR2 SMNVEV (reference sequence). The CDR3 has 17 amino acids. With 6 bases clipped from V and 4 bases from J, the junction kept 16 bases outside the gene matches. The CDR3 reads CASREQGVSDTFYGYTF. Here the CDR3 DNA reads TGTGCCAGCAGGGAACAGGGGGTGAGTGACACCTTCTATGGCTACACCTTC.

The CDR3 protein is CASSLSRGYEQYF. The CDR3 DNA sequence: TGCGCCAGCAGCCTAAGTAGGGGTTACGAGCAGTACTTC. The chain recombines TRBV4-3 with TRBJ2-7; tentative D call: TRBD1 (5 bases). With 4 bases removed from V and 4 bases from J, the gap between germline ends came to 11 bases. Germline assignment: CDR1 LGHNA and CDR2 YSLEER. The CDR3 runs to 13 residues.

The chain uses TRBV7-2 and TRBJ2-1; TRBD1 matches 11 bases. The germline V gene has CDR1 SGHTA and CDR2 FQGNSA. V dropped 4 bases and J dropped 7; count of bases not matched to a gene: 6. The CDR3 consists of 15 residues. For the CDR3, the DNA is TGTGCCAGCAGCTCCGGACAGGGGGCCCTAAATGAGCAGTTCTTC. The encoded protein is CASSSGQGALNEQFF.

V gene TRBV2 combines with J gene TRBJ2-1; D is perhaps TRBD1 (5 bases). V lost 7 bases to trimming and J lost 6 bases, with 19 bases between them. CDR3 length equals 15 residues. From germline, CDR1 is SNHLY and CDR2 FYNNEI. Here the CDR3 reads CASILDRITSNEQFF. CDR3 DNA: TGTGCCAGCATTCTCGACAGAATTACGTCCAATGAGCAGTTCTTC.

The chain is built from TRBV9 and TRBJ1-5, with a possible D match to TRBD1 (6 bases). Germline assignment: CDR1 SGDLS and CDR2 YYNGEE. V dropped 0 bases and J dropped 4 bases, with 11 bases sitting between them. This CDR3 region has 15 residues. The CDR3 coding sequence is TGTGCCAGCAGCGTAGGGACAGCCCTTAATCAGCCCCAGCATTTT. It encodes CASSVGTALNQPQHF. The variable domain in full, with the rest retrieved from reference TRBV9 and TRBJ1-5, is DSGVTQTPKHLITATGQRVTLRCSPRSGDLSVYWYQQSLDQGLQFLIQYYNGEERAKGNILERFSAQQFPDLHSELNLSSLELGDSALYFCASSVGTALNQPQHFGDGTRLSIL.

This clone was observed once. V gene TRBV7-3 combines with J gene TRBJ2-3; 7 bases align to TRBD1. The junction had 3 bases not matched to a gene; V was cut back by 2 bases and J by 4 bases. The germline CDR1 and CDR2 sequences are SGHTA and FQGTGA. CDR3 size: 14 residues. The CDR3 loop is CASSLSTGADTQYF. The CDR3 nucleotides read TGTGCCAGCAGCTTATCCACAGGGGCAGATACGCAGTATTTT.

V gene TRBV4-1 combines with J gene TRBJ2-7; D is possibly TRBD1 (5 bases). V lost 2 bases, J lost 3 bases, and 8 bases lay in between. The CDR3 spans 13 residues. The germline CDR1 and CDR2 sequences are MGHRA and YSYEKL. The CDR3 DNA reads TGCGCCAGCAGCCAACAGGGTGGCTACGAGCAGTACTTC. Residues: CASSQQGGYEQYF.

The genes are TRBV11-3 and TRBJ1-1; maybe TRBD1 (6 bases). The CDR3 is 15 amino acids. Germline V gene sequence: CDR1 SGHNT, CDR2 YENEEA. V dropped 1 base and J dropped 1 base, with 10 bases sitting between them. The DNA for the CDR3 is TGTGCCAGCAGCTTAGCCGGGACAACGAACACTGAAGCTTTCTTT. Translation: CASSLAGTTNTEAFF. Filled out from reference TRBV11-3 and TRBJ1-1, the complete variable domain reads EAGVVQSPRYKIIEKKQPVAFWCNPISGHNTLYWYLQNLGQGPELLIRYENEEAVDDSQLPKDRFSAERLKGVDSTLKIQPAELGDSAVYLCASSLAGTTNTEAFFGQGTRLTVV.

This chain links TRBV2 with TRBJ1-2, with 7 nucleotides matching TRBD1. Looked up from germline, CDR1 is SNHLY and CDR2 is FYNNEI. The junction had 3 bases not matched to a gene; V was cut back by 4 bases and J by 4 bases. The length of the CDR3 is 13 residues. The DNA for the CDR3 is TGTGCCAGCAGTGCTGGGGACAGCTATGGCTACACCTTC. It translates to CASSAGDSYGYTF.

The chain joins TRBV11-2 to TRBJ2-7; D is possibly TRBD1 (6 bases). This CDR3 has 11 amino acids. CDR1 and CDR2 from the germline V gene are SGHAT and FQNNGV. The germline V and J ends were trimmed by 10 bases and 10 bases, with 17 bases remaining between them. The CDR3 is CATPRGTLQYF. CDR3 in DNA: TGTGCCACCCCGAGGGGGACCCTCCAGTACTTC.

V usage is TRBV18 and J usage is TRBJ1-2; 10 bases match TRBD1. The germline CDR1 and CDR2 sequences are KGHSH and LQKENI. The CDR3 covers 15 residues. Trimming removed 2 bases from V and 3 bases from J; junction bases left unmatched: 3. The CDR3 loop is CASSPGTGVDYGYTF. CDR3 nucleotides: TGTGCCAGCTCACCAGGGACAGGGGTTGACTATGGCTACACCTTC.